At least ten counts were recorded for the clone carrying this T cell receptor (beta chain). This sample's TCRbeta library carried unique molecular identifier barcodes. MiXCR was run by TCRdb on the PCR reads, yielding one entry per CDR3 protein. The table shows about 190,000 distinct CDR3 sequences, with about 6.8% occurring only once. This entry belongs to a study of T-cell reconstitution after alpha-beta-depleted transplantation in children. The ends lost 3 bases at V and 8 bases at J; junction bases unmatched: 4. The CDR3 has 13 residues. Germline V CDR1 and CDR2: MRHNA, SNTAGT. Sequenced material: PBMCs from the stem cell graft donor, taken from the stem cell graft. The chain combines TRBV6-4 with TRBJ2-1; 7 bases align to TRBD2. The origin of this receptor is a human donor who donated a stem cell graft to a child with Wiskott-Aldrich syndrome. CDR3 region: CASSERGTHEQFF. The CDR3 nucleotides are TGTGCCAGCAGTGAGCGGGGGACCCATGAGCAGTTCTTC.